This T cell receptor (beta chain) emerged from a study of blood T cell repertoires in COVID-19. In the original workflow: Amplification of reference gene primers was used by the study to estimate nucleated cell counts. The assay was immunoSEQ multiplex PCR, and TCRdb's table has in-frame clones only and misses some. The V and J calls and clone size come from that table; D and trimming were worked out from the DNA. The sample consists of hundreds of thousands of clones, around 82% of them appearing once. The V and J ends lost 0 bases and 5 bases, in that order; junction bases with no gene match: 3. Germline V gives CDR1 KGHDR, CDR2 SFDVKD. This CDR3 has 16 residues.

This TCR came from a woman older than 75 with active or convalescent COVID-19. The sequenced sample consisted of peripheral blood. The chain recombines TRBV24-1 with TRBJ2-2; 9 bases are a match to TRBD1. CDR3 protein: CATSDLNRGQTGELFF. CDR3 nucleotides: TGTGCCACCAGTGATTTGAACAGGGGGCAAACCGGGGAGCTGTTTTTT.